Listed below are T cell receptor beta chains from one sample, sequenced in a study of OX40 agonist ivuxolimab in advanced cancers. Some clones are missing from TCRdb's copy, which holds only in-frame ones; the method was immunoSEQ multiplex PCR. Of 65,000 to 85,000 clones in the sample, 70% to 90% were seen once. Sequences were derived from CD4+ or CD8+ T cells sorted from blood, sampled in a trial of the OX40 agonist ivuxolimab. These receptors were taken from an adult with an advanced solid tumor such as melanoma, head and neck, liver or kidney cancer. Both conserved end residues are part of each CDR3. The D gene is left open where the match is weak. Some rows mark clone size as missing; the rest say once, few, many or name a class of expanded clone.

size: -; length: 13; J: TRBJ1-5; V: TRBV19; D: -; CDR3: CASTIQKGQPQHF; DNA: TGTGCCAGTACCATCCAAAAGGGGCAGCCCCAGCATTTT
size: -; length: 15; J: TRBJ1-1; V: TRBV6-4; D: -; CDR3: CASRTDKGGYTEAFF; DNA: TGTGCCAGCAGGACAGATAAAGGCGGTTACACTGAAGCTTTCTTT
size: -; length: 16; J: TRBJ1-3; V: TRBV2; D: -; CDR3: CASILGGLGAGNTIYF; DNA: TGTGCCAGCATCCTCGGGGGGTTAGGGGCTGGAAACACCATATATTTT
size: -; length: 13; J: TRBJ2-3; V: TRBV21-1; D: -; CDR3: CASSKSLPFTQYF; DNA: TGTGCCAGCAGCAAATCCTTGCCCTTCACGCAGTATTTT
size: -; length: 14; J: TRBJ1-5; V: TRBV2; D: -; CDR3: CASSGTDSNQPQHF; DNA: TGTGCCAGCAGTGGTACGGATAGCAATCAGCCCCAGCATTTT
size: -; length: 14; J: TRBJ2-1; V: TRBV5-4; D: -; CDR3: CASSFGLQYNEQFF; DNA: TGTGCCAGCAGCTTTGGCTTACAGTACAATGAGCAGTTCTTC
size: -; length: 11; J: TRBJ2-3; V: TRBV30; D: -; CDR3: CAWLISDTQYF; DNA: TGTGCCTGGCTCATTTCAGATACGCAGTATTTT
size: -; length: 16; J: TRBJ2-5; V: TRBV9; D: TRBD2; CDR3: CASSAGASGGQETQYF; DNA: TGTGCCAGCAGCGCAGGAGCTAGCGGGGGGCAAGAGACCCAGTACTTC
size: -; length: 16; J: TRBJ1-5; V: TRBV19; D: TRBD1; CDR3: CASSLGSGQVFWPQHF; DNA: TGTGCCAGTAGCCTCGGATCCGGACAGGTGTTTTGGCCCCAGCATTTT
size: medium-sized; length: 13; J: TRBJ1-1; V: TRBV7-2; D: TRBD1; CDR3: CASSFTGGTEAFF; DNA: TGTGCCAGCAGTTTCACAGGGGGCACTGAAGCTTTCTTT
size: few; length: 19; J: TRBJ2-7; V: TRBV9; D: TRBD2; CDR3: CASRIGQPGLAGGRYEQYF; DNA: TGTGCCAGCAGGATCGGACAACCGGGACTAGCGGGAGGGCGATACGAGCAGTACTTC
size: -; length: 15; J: TRBJ2-2; V: TRBV5-1; D: -; CDR3: CASSLAGTVTGELFF; DNA: TGCGCCAGCAGCTTGGCCGGGACTGTAACCGGGGAGCTGTTTTTT
size: -; length: 17; J: TRBJ2-3; V: TRBV5-1; D: -; CDR3: CASWRSSSDRNTDTQYF; DNA: TGCGCCAGCTGGCGGAGCAGCTCCGATCGGAACACAGATACGCAGTATTTT
size: -; length: 15; J: TRBJ1-1; V: TRBV7-2; D: -; CDR3: CASSSLQGKNTEAFF; DNA: TGTGCCAGCAGCTCCCTACAGGGAAAGAACACTGAAGCTTTCTTT
size: -; length: 14; J: TRBJ2-7; V: TRBV7-9; D: TRBD1; CDR3: CASSNGDRAYEQYF; DNA: TGTGCCAGCAGCAATGGGGACAGGGCCTACGAGCAGTACTTC
size: -; length: 15; J: TRBJ2-3; V: TRBV5-8; D: -; CDR3: CASSLIAGSTDTQYF; DNA: TGTGCCAGCAGCTTGATTGCGGGAAGCACAGATACGCAGTATTTT
size: -; length: 16; J: TRBJ2-5; V: TRBV11-1; D: -; CDR3: CASSPGGRELRETQYF; DNA: TGTGCCAGCAGCCCCGGGGGACGGGAGTTGCGGGAGACCCAGTACTTC
size: few; length: 18; J: TRBJ2-1; V: TRBV19; D: TRBD2; CDR3: CASSIGPGLAGGVNEQFF; DNA: TGTGCCAGTAGTATAGGTCCGGGACTAGCGGGGGGAGTGAATGAGCAGTTCTTC
size: -; length: 13; J: TRBJ2-3; V: TRBV2; D: -; CDR3: CASSKDSWNTQYF; DNA: TGTGCCAGCAGTAAGGACAGCTGGAATACGCAGTATTTT
size: medium-sized; length: 11; J: TRBJ2-2; V: TRBV29-1; D: -; CDR3: CSVGNPGELFF; DNA: TGCAGCGTTGGAAATCCTGGGGAGCTGTTTTTT
size: -; length: 16; J: TRBJ2-1; V: TRBV7-9; D: -; CDR3: CASSLVRLVVANEQFF; DNA: TGTGCCAGCAGCTTAGTGAGACTAGTAGTTGCCAATGAGCAGTTCTTC
size: -; length: 16; J: TRBJ2-5; V: TRBV25-1; D: -; CDR3: CASSESRGLFVETQYF; DNA: TGTGCCAGCAGTGAATCTAGGGGCTTATTCGTAGAGACCCAGTACTTC
size: -; length: 14; J: TRBJ2-5; V: TRBV2; D: -; CDR3: CASSLGTYVRTQYF; DNA: TGTGCCAGCAGCCTCGGGACATACGTCCGCACCCAGTACTTC
size: -; length: 15; J: TRBJ1-6; V: TRBV6-4; D: -; CDR3: CASSPDRLPNSPLHF; DNA: TGTGCCAGCAGTCCGGACAGACTGCCCAATTCACCCCTCCACTTT
size: -; length: 14; J: TRBJ1-2; V: TRBV27; D: TRBD1; CDR3: CASSSGQGDYGYTF; DNA: TGTGCCAGCAGTTCCGGACAGGGAGACTATGGCTACACCTTC
size: -; length: 15; J: TRBJ1-1; V: TRBV9; D: -; CDR3: CASSSAPGGNTEAFF; DNA: TGTGCCAGCAGCTCCGCCCCGGGGGGAAACACTGAAGCTTTCTTT
size: -; length: 13; J: TRBJ2-3; V: TRBV6-1; D: -; CDR3: CASSEAGSDTQYF; DNA: TGTGCCAGCAGTGAAGCGGGGTCAGATACGCAGTATTTT
size: -; length: 16; J: TRBJ1-5; V: TRBV5-5; D: -; CDR3: CASSLDLTGWGQPQHF; DNA: TGTGCCAGCAGTCTTGACCTCACAGGGTGGGGGCAGCCCCAGCATTTT
size: few; length: 13; J: TRBJ1-5; V: TRBV7-9; D: -; CDR3: CASSLNFDQPQHF; DNA: TGTGCCAGCAGCTTAAACTTTGATCAGCCCCAGCATTTT
size: once; length: 13; J: TRBJ1-2; V: TRBV10-1; D: -; CDR3: CASSESGPYGYTF; DNA: TGCGCCAGCAGTGAGTCGGGACCTTATGGCTACACCTTC
size: -; length: 15; J: TRBJ2-7; V: TRBV28; D: TRBD1; CDR3: CASKTETGGGHEQYF; DNA: TGTGCCAGCAAGACTGAGACAGGGGGCGGGCACGAGCAGTACTTC
size: -; length: 10; J: TRBJ2-5; V: TRBV30; D: -; CDR3: CAWRGETQYF; DNA: TGTGCCTGGAGAGGGGAGACCCAGTACTTC
size: -; length: 14; J: TRBJ1-3; V: TRBV7-2; D: -; CDR3: CASSFFGFADTIYF; DNA: TGTGCCAGCAGCTTCTTTGGGTTCGCGGACACCATATATTTT
size: -; length: 15; J: TRBJ2-1; V: TRBV2; D: -; CDR3: CASSPREPWDNEQFF; DNA: TGTGCCAGCAGTCCGAGGGAACCCTGGGACAATGAGCAGTTCTTC
size: -; length: 14; J: TRBJ2-7; V: TRBV7-9; D: -; CDR3: CASSPPSGLDEQYF; DNA: TGTGCCAGCAGCCCCCCGTCGGGATTGGACGAGCAGTACTTC
size: -; length: 14; J: TRBJ2-7; V: TRBV5-1; D: -; CDR3: CASSLDTRSYEQYF; DNA: TGCGCCAGCAGCTTGGACACTCGCTCCTACGAGCAGTACTTC
size: few; length: 12; J: TRBJ1-1; V: TRBV30; D: TRBD1; CDR3: CAGDRANTEAFF; DNA: TGTGCTGGGGACAGGGCGAACACTGAAGCTTTCTTT
size: -; length: 12; J: TRBJ2-7; V: TRBV29-1; D: -; CDR3: CSVGDSPREQYF; DNA: TGCAGCGTTGGAGACTCTCCCAGGGAGCAGTACTTC
size: -; length: 17; J: TRBJ1-2; V: TRBV4-3; D: TRBD1; CDR3: CASSQLVGVGTASGYTF; DNA: TGCGCCAGCAGCCAGCTCGTAGGTGTAGGGACAGCCTCCGGCTACACCTTC
size: -; length: 15; J: TRBJ1-2; V: TRBV4-2; D: TRBD1; CDR3: CASSQGQGSNYGYTF; DNA: TGTGCCAGCAGCCAGGGACAGGGCTCTAACTATGGCTACACCTTC
size: once; length: 14; J: TRBJ1-1; V: TRBV6-5; D: TRBD1; CDR3: CASSGTARNTEAFF; DNA: TGTGCCAGCAGTGGGACAGCCAGGAACACTGAAGCTTTCTTT
size: -; length: 15; J: TRBJ2-6; V: TRBV5-1; D: -; CDR3: CASSLGGSGANVLTF; DNA: TGCGCCAGCAGCCTGGGGGGCTCTGGGGCCAACGTCCTGACTTTC
size: -; length: 13; J: TRBJ1-1; V: TRBV5-4; D: TRBD1; CDR3: CASSLGQGSGAFF; DNA: TGTGCCAGCAGCTTGGGACAGGGAAGCGGTGCTTTCTTT
size: -; length: 13; J: TRBJ1-1; V: TRBV29-1; D: -; CDR3: CSVEGRYNTEAFF; DNA: TGCAGCGTTGAGGGGCGGTACAACACTGAAGCTTTCTTT
size: -; length: 14; J: TRBJ2-7; V: TRBV18; D: TRBD2; CDR3: CASSPGLAGNEQYF; DNA: TGTGCCAGCTCGCCGGGACTAGCGGGAAACGAGCAGTACTTC
size: -; length: 13; J: TRBJ2-7; V: TRBV5-1; D: -; CDR3: CASSFSVSYEQYF; DNA: TGCGCCAGCAGCTTTAGCGTCTCCTACGAGCAGTACTTC
size: -; length: 16; J: TRBJ1-1; V: TRBV7-9; D: -; CDR3: CASSLRGLGGNTEAFF; DNA: TGTGCCAGCAGCCTCAGGGGTCTGGGTGGGAACACTGAAGCTTTCTTT
size: -; length: 14; J: TRBJ1-3; V: TRBV9; D: TRBD1; CDR3: CASTGTGTPRPIYF; DNA: TGTGCCAGCACCGGGACAGGCACCCCACGCCCAATATATTTT
size: many; length: 16; J: TRBJ1-2; V: TRBV19; D: -; CDR3: CASSPGAKIGDYGYTF; DNA: TGTGCCAGTAGCCCCGGGGCGAAAATCGGCGACTATGGCTACACCTTC
size: -; length: 19; J: TRBJ2-6; V: TRBV7-2; D: TRBD1; CDR3: CASSRPPDRVGPGANVLTF; DNA: TGTGCCAGCAGCCGCCCGCCAGACAGGGTTGGTCCTGGGGCCAACGTCCTGACTTTC
size: -; length: 13; J: TRBJ1-2; V: TRBV28; D: -; CDR3: CASCPSPGRGYTF; DNA: TGTGCCAGCTGCCCCAGTCCAGGGCGTGGCTACACCTTC
size: -; length: 15; J: TRBJ2-3; V: TRBV5-5; D: -; CDR3: CASSGGDARVETQYF; DNA: TGTGCCAGCAGCGGTGGGGACGCCCGAGTCGAGACGCAGTATTTT
size: once; length: 12; J: TRBJ1-2; V: TRBV10-3; D: -; CDR3: CAISAEARGYTF; DNA: TGTGCCATCAGTGCAGAGGCGAGGGGCTACACCTTC
size: -; length: 14; J: TRBJ2-7; V: TRBV6-1; D: -; CDR3: CASSEGGVSSEQYF; DNA: TGTGCCAGCAGTGAAGGGGGCGTTTCCTCCGAGCAGTACTTC
size: -; length: 13; J: TRBJ1-2; V: TRBV5-1; D: -; CDR3: CASSLGSDTGYTF; DNA: TGCGCCAGCAGCTTGGGCAGCGATACCGGCTACACCTTC